These T cell receptor beta chains were read from a single sample in a study of cytomegalovirus exposure and HLA in healthy donors. The table came from immunoSEQ multiplex PCR; TCRdb's copy has only in-frame clones and leaves some out. The sample includes around 71,000 clones, roughly 60% of them seen just once. Sequenced input: PBMCs. The receptors derive from a man aged 30 to 39 in good health and CMV-seropositive. Each CDR3 is given with its conserved first and last residue. D genes are given only for firm matches. The listing skips clone size in some rows; elsewhere it reads once, few, many or a size class.

j_call clone_size v_call d_call cdr3_nt cdr3_aa
TRBJ2-3 - TRBV7-9 - TGTGCCAGCAGCTTAGGGTCTAGAAATACGCAGTATTTT CASSLGSRNTQYF
TRBJ2-7 - TRBV5-1 - TGCGCCAGCAGCCCCCTGTTCGAGGGGGCGGGGGAGCAGTACTTC CASSPLFEGAGEQYF
TRBJ2-5 - TRBV9 TRBD2 TGTGCCAGCAGTGGGGGGAGTGGGACTAGAGAGACCCAGTACTTC CASSGGSGTRETQYF
TRBJ2-7 - TRBV5-4 TRBD1 TGTGCCAGCAGCTCGGGACAGGGGTCCTACGAGCAGTACTTC CASSSGQGSYEQYF
TRBJ2-2 - TRBV5-1 - TGCGCCAGCAGCTCCGACGGCGCGGGCACCGGGGAGCTGTTTTTT CASSSDGAGTGELFF
TRBJ1-1 few TRBV5-6 - TGTGCCAGCAGCCGCTCAGGACTCTTGAACACTGAAGCTTTCTTT CASSRSGLLNTEAFF
TRBJ1-3 - TRBV10-1 - TGCGCCAGCAGTGAGTTTATCGGGGTGAGCTCTGGAAACACCATATATTTT CASSEFIGVSSGNTIYF
TRBJ1-2 few TRBV28 TRBD1 TGTGCCAGCAGTCTTTCGACAGGGGAAAGCTATGGCTACACCTTC CASSLSTGESYGYTF
TRBJ1-4 - TRBV7-4 - TGTGCCAGCTCGAGGGAGTCAACTAATGAAAAACTGTTTTTT CASSRESTNEKLFF
TRBJ2-3 few TRBV7-9 TRBD2 TGTGCCAGCAGCCAGAATGGGAGCGGGGGGCGACATACGCAGTATTTT CASSQNGSGGRHTQYF
TRBJ2-1 few TRBV6-5 TRBD2 TGTGCCGTAGGACTAGGGGATAACAATGAGCAGTTCTTC CAVGLGDNNEQFF
TRBJ2-1 few TRBV30 - TGTGCCTGGACCCGGAGATGGACAGTTGACAATGAGCAGTTCTTC CAWTRRWTVDNEQFF
TRBJ1-2 - TRBV28 TRBD1 TGTGCCAGCATTATAACCCTTGGGACAGGGGGATCCTATGGCTACACCTTC CASIITLGTGGSYGYTF
TRBJ1-4 - TRBV5-4 - TGTGCCAGCAGCTTGGGACAGAATGAAAAACTGTTTTTT CASSLGQNEKLFF
TRBJ2-1 - TRBV19 TRBD1 TGTGCCAGTAGTATAAGTTTGGGACAGACAAATGAGCAGTTCTTC CASSISLGQTNEQFF
TRBJ2-7 - TRBV6-5 TRBD1 TGTGCCAGCAGTCGGACAGGGTTCGAGCAGTACTTC CASSRTGFEQYF
TRBJ2-3 - TRBV27 - TGTGCCAGCAGTTTACCAGGAAGCACAGATACGCAGTATTTT CASSLPGSTDTQYF
TRBJ1-6 once TRBV6-1 - TGTGCCACTAGCTTATCAAGCCTCGGGTCACCCCTCCACTTT CATSLSSLGSPLHF
TRBJ2-1 - TRBV4-3 - TGCGCCAGCAGCCAAGAGGCTCGCAATGAGCAGTTCTTC CASSQEARNEQFF
TRBJ2-1 - TRBV30 TRBD1 TGTGCCTTGGGACAGGGGTTTGATGAGCAGTTCTTC CALGQGFDEQFF
TRBJ2-3 few TRBV2 - TGTGCCAGCAGTTACCGGACTGGGGAAACGCAGTATTTT CASSYRTGETQYF
TRBJ1-1 few TRBV9 TRBD1 TGTGCCAGCAGCCCGGACAGGGGGTTTTCCACTGAAGCTTTCTTT CASSPDRGFSTEAFF
TRBJ1-2 - TRBV28 - TGTGCCAGCAGTTTAGGGACAAAGAACTATGGCTACACCTTC CASSLGTKNYGYTF
TRBJ2-2 - TRBV4-2 TRBD2 TGTGCCAGCAGCCATAGCGGGGGCACCGGGGAGCTGTTTTTT CASSHSGGTGELFF
TRBJ2-1 few TRBV27 TRBD2 TGTGCCAGCAAAAGGACTAGCGGGTCCTCCTACAATGAGCAGTTCTTC CASKRTSGSSYNEQFF
TRBJ1-2 - TRBV15 - TGTGCCACCAGCAGAGATGGGGGCGACCGCCGCACCTTC CATSRDGGDRRTF
TRBJ1-4 - TRBV7-9 - TGTGCCGGCAGCCCCACGGGCGCAGGGTTTCGGGAAAAACTGTTTTTT CAGSPTGAGFREKLFF
TRBJ2-3 - TRBV12-5 - TGTGCTAGTGGTTTGTCTCCAGATACGCAGTATTTT CASGLSPDTQYF
TRBJ2-1 few TRBV28 TRBD1 TGTGCCAGCAGTAGACAGGGGGCAGTGGATGAGCAGTTCTTC CASSRQGAVDEQFF
TRBJ1-2 once TRBV5-1 - TGCGCCAGCAGCTTGCGGATGCGGGGTGGCTACACCTTC CASSLRMRGGYTF
TRBJ2-5 - TRBV13 - TGTGCCAGCAGCGCTCCCGGGGAGACCCAGTACTTC CASSAPGETQYF
TRBJ2-7 once TRBV6-5 TRBD1 TGTGCCAGCAGTTACTTGGGACAGGGTTTTGACTACGAGCAGTACTTC CASSYLGQGFDYEQYF
TRBJ1-1 - TRBV4-1 TRBD1 TGCGCCAGCGGTATAGGGGGCTGGACTGAAGCTTTCTTT CASGIGGWTEAFF
TRBJ2-2 few TRBV18 - TGTGCCAGCTCACCATTCGGTAGTAGCACCGGGGAGCTGTTTTTT CASSPFGSSTGELFF
TRBJ1-4 few TRBV9 - TGTGCCAGCAGCGAAACCGTCAACGGGGGAAAACTGTTTTTT CASSETVNGGKLFF
TRBJ1-5 few TRBV4-2 TRBD1 TGTGCCAGCAGCCCCCCAACGGCCAAGACAGGGAAGCCCCAGCATTTT CASSPPTAKTGKPQHF
TRBJ1-1 few TRBV5-5 - TGTGCCAGCAGCTTTTCTTCGGGGTACGGGGCGGGGGACACTGAAGCTTTCTTT CASSFSSGYGAGDTEAFF
TRBJ1-1 - TRBV14 - TGTGCCAGCAGCCAAGGTATTTGGCCGAACACTGAAGCTTTCTTT CASSQGIWPNTEAFF
TRBJ1-1 once TRBV11-3 - TGTGCCAGCAGCCACCGGAGCCCCTCTGAAGCTTTCTTT CASSHRSPSEAFF
TRBJ1-5 - TRBV5-6 TRBD1 TGTGCCAGCAGCCGGACAGGTTATAGCAATCAGCCCCAGCATTTT CASSRTGYSNQPQHF
TRBJ2-1 - TRBV5-1 TRBD1 TGCGCCAGCAGCCCGGGACAGGGGGTTTACAATGAGCAGTTCTTC CASSPGQGVYNEQFF
TRBJ2-5 - TRBV5-4 - TGTGCCAGCAGCTTGGGATGGGGGGAAAAGGAGACCCAGTACTTC CASSLGWGEKETQYF
TRBJ2-7 few TRBV28 TRBD2 TGTGCCAGCACCATCCTTGCTAGCGGGAGAAGGTACGAGCAGTACTTC CASTILASGRRYEQYF
TRBJ2-1 once TRBV4-3 - TGCGCCAGCAGCCGCAGCGGGTCCGACGGCAATGAGCAGTTCTTC CASSRSGSDGNEQFF
TRBJ2-5 few TRBV4-1 - TGCGCCAGCAGCCAGGGAGGAGGGATGATAGAGACCCAGTACTTC CASSQGGGMIETQYF
TRBJ2-7 - TRBV6-4 TRBD1 TGTGCCAGCAGTGGCCCGGACAGGGGGCTTTACGAGCAGTACTTC CASSGPDRGLYEQYF
TRBJ2-1 - TRBV5-1 - TGCGCCAGCAGCCCCAACCTCTCCGGGGCCTACAATGAGCAGTTCTTC CASSPNLSGAYNEQFF
TRBJ2-3 - TRBV11-3 - TGTGCCAGCAGCTTGGCCGGGATAGGGCCAGATACGCAGTATTTT CASSLAGIGPDTQYF
TRBJ2-3 - TRBV27 - TGTGCCAGCAGTTTTGGTAGGGACATCACAGATACGCAGTATTTT CASSFGRDITDTQYF
TRBJ2-7 few TRBV27 TRBD2 TGTGCCAGCAGTCCACTAGCGGGGGGGTCCTACGAGCAGTACTTC CASSPLAGGSYEQYF
TRBJ1-5 - TRBV30 - TGTGCCTGGAGTGTCAAAAGCAATCAGCCCCAGCATTTT CAWSVKSNQPQHF
TRBJ2-7 - TRBV4-1 - TGCGCCAGCAGCGAACAAGCACAGTACGAGCAGTACTTC CASSEQAQYEQYF
TRBJ2-4 once TRBV11-2 TRBD2 TGTGCCAGCAGCTTAGATAAGCGGGAGGTCGATGACATTCAGTACTTC CASSLDKREVDDIQYF
TRBJ1-2 - TRBV27 - TGTGCCAGCAGTCCCCTCTTTGCAGGCTATGGCTACACCTTC CASSPLFAGYGYTF
TRBJ2-1 - TRBV6-4 TRBD2 TGTGCCAGCAGTGACTCGCATGGGCGGGAGGTGGATGAGCAGTTCTTC CASSDSHGREVDEQFF